A single sample is the source of the 18 T cell receptor beta chains below, sequenced in a study of T cells in Graves' hyperthyroidism and ophthalmopathy. TCR beta CDR3 sequences were amplified from RNA transcripts. The HTBI primer set drove a first-round RT-PCR of the TCR CDR3. TCRdb independently ran MiXCR on the multiplex PCR reads; one entry per CDR3 protein. This sample has approximately 620,000 distinct CDR3 sequences, with more than 15% found just once. The sample comprised blood. The receptor source for this set is a woman between 40 and 50 years old with Graves' ophthalmopathy.

The rearrangement joins TRBV28 to TRBJ2-3; no clear D gene. Trimming left V 6 bases short and J 6 bases short, with 10 bases between. The CDR3 covers 12 residues. Looked up from germline, CDR1 is MDHEN and CDR2 is SYDVKM. CDR3 in DNA: TGTGCCAGCAGCTTCCCTCTCGATACGCAGTATTTT. Translated, it gives CASSFPLDTQYF.

The chain carries TRBV28 and TRBJ2-1, with 10 positions matching TRBD2. Gene TRBJ2-7 matches the end of the DNA better, so the J call may be wrong. The CDR3 is made up of 16 amino acids. Germline V gene lookup returns CDR1 MDHEN and CDR2 SYDVKM. The CDR3 DNA reads TGTGCCAGCAGTGGACCGACTAGCGGGTCCTACAATGAGCAGTACTTC. Protein sequence: CASSGPTSGSYNEQYF.

This clonotype was seen ten or more times. The rearrangement joins TRBV18 to TRBJ1-1; D remains unclear. CDR1 KGHSH and CDR2 LQKENI come from the germline V gene. V was trimmed by 3 bases and J by 5 bases, leaving 16 bases between them. This CDR3 has 15 amino acids. CDR3 protein: CASSPRMGLGTEAFF. DNA for the CDR3: TGTGCCAGCTCACCCCGCATGGGGTTGGGAACTGAAGCTTTCTTT.

Turning to this clonotype: The junction does not match germline at one end; this may be a read error. J is TRBJ2-5 and V is TRBV5-1; perhaps TRBD1 as D (6 bases). The CDR3 is 15 residues long. From germline, CDR1 is SGHRS and CDR2 YFSETQ. The CDR3 nucleotides read TGTGCCAGCAGCTCGGGACAAGCGTACCAAGAGACCCAGTACTTC. This gives the protein CASSSGQAYQETQYF.

J is TRBJ2-1 and V is TRBV24-1; TRBD1 matches at 7 bases. The CDR3 is 14 amino acids. From germline, CDR1 is KGHDR and CDR2 SFDVKD. Unmatched junction bases numbered 1, after V lost 3 bases and J lost 3 bases. CDR3 nucleotide sequence: TGTGCCACCAGTGATCGGGACAGCTACAATGAGCAGTTCTTC. This encodes CATSDRDSYNEQFF.

On this clonotype itself: A much larger clone sits a single nucleotide away, making a read error possible. This rearrangement joins TRBV20-1 to TRBJ1-4, with D possibly being TRBD1 (6 bases). The CDR3 spans 14 residues. Germline-derived CDR1 and CDR2 are DFQATT and SNEGSKA (reference sequence). CDR3 nucleotide sequence: TGCAGTGCCAGAGGTAGACAGGCTAATGAAAAACTGTTTTTT. This sequence encodes CSARGRQANEKLFF.

This clonotype was recorded at least ten times. The J gene is TRBJ2-5, the V gene TRBV20-1; 7 bases align to TRBD1. There are 12 residues in the CDR3. The germline V gene encodes CDR1 DFQATT and CDR2 SNEGSKA (reference sequence). The ends lost 3 bases at V and 7 bases at J; junction bases unmatched: 5. The CDR3 DNA reads TGCAGTGCTAGGGGGACAGACGGGACCCAGTACTTC. Amino acids: CSARGTDGTQYF.

In its sample, this clonotype was seen many times. The V and J genes are TRBV12-3 or TRBV12-4 and TRBJ1-1, with D possibly matching TRBD1 (6 bases). With 4 bases removed from V and 4 bases from J, the gap between germline ends came to 16 bases. This CDR3 spans 15 amino acids. This CDR3 reads CASSSWTVKGTEAFF. The CDR3, as DNA: TGTGCCAGCAGTTCCTGGACAGTGAAGGGCACTGAAGCTTTCTTT.

In its sample, this clonotype was seen many times. The gene calls are TRBV7-6 and TRBJ1-1; D call uncertain. The CDR3 has 13 amino acids. Germline V gene lookup returns CDR1 SGHVS and CDR2 FNYEAQ. The V end was cut by 5 bases, the J end by 0 bases, with 7 bases between. The CDR3 reads CASSKQLNTEAFF. The CDR3 nucleotides are TGTGCCAGCAGCAAGCAATTGAACACTGAAGCTTTCTTT.

This clonotype occurred many times. The rearrangement uses TRBV10-2 and TRBJ2-7; perhaps TRBD1 as D (6 bases). CDR1 and CDR2 (germline): WSHSY, SAAADI. V lost 2 bases and J 6 bases, leaving 14 bases between the germline ends. The CDR3 runs 14 residues. CDR3: CASSERDTLAEQYF. The CDR3 DNA sequence: TGCGCCAGCAGTGAGCGGGACACCCTGGCCGAGCAGTACTTC.

The J gene is TRBJ2-5, the V gene TRBV4-1; 9 bases agree with TRBD2. The CDR3 extends over 16 amino acids. Trimming removed 1 base from V and 5 bases from J; junction bases left unmatched: 8. Looked up from germline, CDR1 is MGHRA and CDR2 is YSYEKL. CDR3 DNA sequence: TGCGCCAGCAGCCAAGTTTCGCGGGGGGGCGGGGAGACCCAGTACTTC. Protein sequence: CASSQVSRGGGETQYF.

V usage is TRBV12-5 and J usage is TRBJ2-2; TRBD2 matches at 9 bases. J gave up 10 bases and V 7 bases, and 13 bases lay outside the gene matches. The germline CDR1 and CDR2 sequences are LGHNT and FRNRAP. This CDR3 has 15 amino acids. The CDR3 spells CASAPWAGGREELFF. The CDR3 nucleotides are TGTGCTAGTGCCCCGTGGGCGGGGGGGCGAGAGGAGCTGTTTTTT.

This clonotype was seen more than once but under ten times. The rearrangement joins TRBV6-1 to TRBJ2-1, with 7 bases that match TRBD1. The CDR3 spans 15 residues. V lost 7 bases to trimming and J lost 4 bases; unmatched junction nucleotides: 10. Germline loops: CDR1 MNHNS, CDR2 SASEGT. CDR3 amino acids: CASTPRDSQYNEQFF. DNA for the CDR3: TGTGCCAGCACCCCTAGGGACAGCCAGTACAATGAGCAGTTCTTC.

The table lists this clonotype with many counts. CDR3 amino acids: CASSEGSTSGSLGYEQYF. CDR3 bases: TGTGCCAGCAGTGAAGGGTCGACTAGCGGGAGCCTAGGGTACGAGCAGTACTTC. The chain has TRBV2 and TRBJ2-7, with TRBD2 matching 12 bases. CDR1 is SNHLY and CDR2 is FYNNEI in the germline V gene. The CDR3 spans 18 residues. With V trimmed by 1 base and J by 4 bases, 11 bases remained unmatched.

The count of this clonotype is one. A much larger clonotype is one base distant, so this may be a read error. The V gene is TRBV27, the J gene TRBJ1-5, with TRBD1 matching 12 bases. The CDR3 extends over 14 amino acids. Trimming cost V 5 bases and J 12 bases; bases outside gene matches: 8. Germline lookup yields CDR1 MNHEY and CDR2 SMNVEV (reference sequence). This chain's CDR3 is CASSTGQGAWLQHF. CDR3 coding DNA: TGTGCCAGCAGTACGGGACAGGGGGCTTGGCTCCAGCATTTT.

The chain carries TRBV3-1 and TRBJ1-6, with D perhaps matching TRBD1 (6 bases). The length of the CDR3 is 14 residues. Germline lookup yields CDR1 LGHDT and CDR2 YNNKEL (reference sequence). V was cut by 4 bases and J by 5 bases, with 9 bases left in between. The CDR3 sequence is CASSPRGNNSPLHF. The CDR3 coding sequence is TGTGCCAGCAGCCCAAGGGGGAATAATTCACCCCTCCACTTT.

This clonotype was observed a handful of times. The chain employs TRBV20-1 and TRBJ2-3; 11 bases fit TRBD2. The germline V gene has CDR1 DFQATT and CDR2 SNEGSKA (reference sequence). The CDR3 has 17 residues. V was clipped by 3 bases and J by 7 bases; unmatched bases: 15. CDR3 region: CSASRLESSGRGNTQYF. DNA of the CDR3: TGCAGTGCTAGTCGTCTGGAGAGTAGCGGGAGGGGAAATACGCAGTATTTT.

This clonotype was counted only a few times. V is TRBV7-9 and J is TRBJ2-2, with TRBD2 matching 12 bases. Germline V gene data show CDR1 as SEHNR and CDR2 as FQNEAQ (reference sequence). The length of the CDR3 is 17 residues. V trimming: 3 bases; J trimming: 0 bases; junction bases outside the gene matches: 2. CDR3 nucleotides: TGTGCCAGCAGCTTCACTAGCGGGGGGACGAACACCGGGGAGCTGTTTTTT. It is translated as CASSFTSGGTNTGELFF. Combining the CDR3 with reference TRBV7-9 and TRBJ2-2 gives the whole variable domain DTGVSQNPRHKITKRGQNVTFRCDPISEHNRLYWYRQTLGQGPEFLTYFQNEAQLEKSRLLSDRFSAERPKGSFSTLEIQRTEQGDSAMYLCASSFTSGGTNTGELFFGEGSRLTVL.